The clone carrying this T cell receptor (beta chain) was counted a single time. This record comes from a study of T cell changes during pregnancy in multiple sclerosis. The trim removed 4 bases at V and 1 base at J, leaving 3 bases unmatched. Germline CDR1 is SGHDT and CDR2 is YYEEEE. The CDR3 contains 14 residues. The table came from immunoSEQ multiplex PCR; TCRdb's copy has only in-frame clones and leaves some out. The sample consists of under 65,000 clones, approximately 94% of them appearing once. The rearrangement links TRBV5-6 to TRBJ2-3, with 7 bases aligning to TRBD1. The sequence came from a female donor with multiple sclerosis, enrolled in a pregnancy study. Sequences were derived from CD8+ T cells from peripheral blood mononuclear cells, sampled after pregnancy. CDR3 DNA: TGTGCCAGCAGCATCGGACAGGGCACAGATACGCAGTATTTT. It yields the protein CASSIGQGTDTQYF.